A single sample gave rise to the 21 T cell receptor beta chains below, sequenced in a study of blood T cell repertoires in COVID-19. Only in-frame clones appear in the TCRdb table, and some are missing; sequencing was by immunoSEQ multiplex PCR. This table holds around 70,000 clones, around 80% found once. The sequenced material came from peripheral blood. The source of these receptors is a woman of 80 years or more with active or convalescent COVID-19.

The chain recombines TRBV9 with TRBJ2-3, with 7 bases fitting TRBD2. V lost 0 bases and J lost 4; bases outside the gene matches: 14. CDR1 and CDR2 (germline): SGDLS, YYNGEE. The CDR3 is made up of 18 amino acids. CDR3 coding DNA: TGTGCCAGCAGCGTAGTTCCTAGCGGCGCGTTTATGGCAGATACGCAGTATTTT. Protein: CASSVVPSGAFMADTQYF. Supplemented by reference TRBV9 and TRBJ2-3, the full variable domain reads DSGVTQTPKHLITATGQRVTLRCSPRSGDLSVYWYQQSLDQGLQFLIQYYNGEERAKGNILERFSAQQFPDLHSELNLSSLELGDSALYFCASSVVPSGAFMADTQYFGPGTRLTVL.

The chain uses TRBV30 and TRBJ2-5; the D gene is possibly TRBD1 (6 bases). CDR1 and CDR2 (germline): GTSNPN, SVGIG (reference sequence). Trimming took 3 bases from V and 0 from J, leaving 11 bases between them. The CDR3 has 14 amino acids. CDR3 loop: CAWSAQGYQETQYF. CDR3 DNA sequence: TGTGCCTGGAGCGCGCAGGGGTACCAAGAGACCCAGTACTTC.

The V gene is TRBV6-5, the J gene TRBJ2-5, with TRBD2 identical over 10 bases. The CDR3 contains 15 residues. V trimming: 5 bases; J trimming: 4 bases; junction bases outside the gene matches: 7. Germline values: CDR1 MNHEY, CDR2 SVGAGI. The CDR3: CASSRTSGQGETQYF. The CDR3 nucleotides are TGTGCCAGCAGTCGGACTAGCGGCCAAGGAGAGACCCAGTACTTC.

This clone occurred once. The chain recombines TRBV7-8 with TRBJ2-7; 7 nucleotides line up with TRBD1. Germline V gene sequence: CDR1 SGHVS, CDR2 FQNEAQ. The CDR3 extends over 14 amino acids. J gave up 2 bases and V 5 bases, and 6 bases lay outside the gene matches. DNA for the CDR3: TGTGCCAGCAGCCCTCCGACAGGGACCTACGAGCAGTACTTC. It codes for CASSPPTGTYEQYF.

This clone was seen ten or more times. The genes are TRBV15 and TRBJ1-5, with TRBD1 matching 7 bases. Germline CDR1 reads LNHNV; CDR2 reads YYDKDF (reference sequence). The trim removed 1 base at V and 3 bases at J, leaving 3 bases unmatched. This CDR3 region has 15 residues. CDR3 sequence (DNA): TGTGCCACCAGCAGAGGACAGGGCGCCAATCAGCCCCAGCATTTT. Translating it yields CATSRGQGANQPQHF.

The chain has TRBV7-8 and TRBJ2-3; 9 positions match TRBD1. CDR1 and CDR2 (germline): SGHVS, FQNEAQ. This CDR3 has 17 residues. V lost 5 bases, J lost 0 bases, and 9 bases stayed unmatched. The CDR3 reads CASSPRGGQGSTDTQYF. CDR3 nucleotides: TGTGCCAGCAGCCCAAGGGGGGGACAGGGCAGCACAGATACGCAGTATTTT.

The CDR3 protein is CASSLSGLFSYEQYF. CDR3 DNA sequence: TGTGCCAGCAGTTTATCCGGACTGTTCTCCTACGAGCAGTACTTC. This chain links TRBV27 with TRBJ2-7; D is perhaps TRBD2 (5 bases). V shed 0 bases and J shed 0 bases, with 9 bases lying between them. The CDR3 covers 15 residues. Per germline, CDR1 MNHEY and CDR2 SMNVEV (reference sequence).

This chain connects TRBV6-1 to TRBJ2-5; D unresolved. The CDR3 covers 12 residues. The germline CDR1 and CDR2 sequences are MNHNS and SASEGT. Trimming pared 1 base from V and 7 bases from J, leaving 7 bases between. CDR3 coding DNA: TGTGCCAGCAGTGAAGGAAAGAGGACCCAGTACTTC. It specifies CASSEGKRTQYF.

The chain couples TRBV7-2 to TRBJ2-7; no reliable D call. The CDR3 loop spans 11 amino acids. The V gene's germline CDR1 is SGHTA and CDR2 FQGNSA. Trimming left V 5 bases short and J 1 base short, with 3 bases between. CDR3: CASSHSYEQYF. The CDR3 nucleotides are TGTGCCAGCAGCCATTCCTACGAGCAGTACTTC. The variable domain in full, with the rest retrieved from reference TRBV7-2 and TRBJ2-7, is GAGVSQSPSNKVTEKGKDVELRCDPISGHTALYWYRQSLGQGLEFLIYFQGNSAPDKSGLPSDRFSAERTGGSVSTLTIQRTQQEDSAVYLCASSHSYEQYFGPGTRLTVT.

As DNA, the CDR3 is TGCGCCAGCAGCATCGAAGTACAGGCTAGGGGGAACACTGAAGCTTTCTTT. Its protein product is CASSIEVQARGNTEAFF. The chain combines TRBV5-1 with TRBJ1-1, with TRBD1 as a possible D gene (5 bases). The CDR3 has 17 residues. V lost 4 bases to trimming and J lost 1 base, with 20 bases between them. CDR1 is SGHRS, CDR2 YFSETQ, per germline.

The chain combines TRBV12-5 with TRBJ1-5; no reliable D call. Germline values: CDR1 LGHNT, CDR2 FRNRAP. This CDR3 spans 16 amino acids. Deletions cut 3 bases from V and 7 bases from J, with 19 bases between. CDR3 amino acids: CASGFPREGLPQPQHF. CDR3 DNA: TGTGCTAGTGGTTTCCCAAGGGAGGGCCTCCCACAGCCCCAGCATTTT.

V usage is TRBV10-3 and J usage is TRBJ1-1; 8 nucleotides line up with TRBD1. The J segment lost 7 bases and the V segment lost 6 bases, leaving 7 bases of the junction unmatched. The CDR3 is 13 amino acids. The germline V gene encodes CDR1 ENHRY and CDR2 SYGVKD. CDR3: CAISGTGQNEAFF. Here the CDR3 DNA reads TGTGCCATCAGCGGGACAGGCCAGAATGAAGCTTTCTTT.

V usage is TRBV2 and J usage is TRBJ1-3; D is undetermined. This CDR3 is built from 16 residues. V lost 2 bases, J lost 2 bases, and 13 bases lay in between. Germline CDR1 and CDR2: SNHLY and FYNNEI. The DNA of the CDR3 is TGTGCCAGCAGTGAATTTTTGGAGATTGCTGGAAACACCATATATTTT. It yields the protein CASSEFLEIAGNTIYF.

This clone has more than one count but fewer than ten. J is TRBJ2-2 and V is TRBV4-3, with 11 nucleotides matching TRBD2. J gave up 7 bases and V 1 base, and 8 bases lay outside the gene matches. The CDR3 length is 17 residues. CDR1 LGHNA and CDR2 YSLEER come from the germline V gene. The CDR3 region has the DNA TGCGCCAGCAGCCAAGTCGGGTCTAGCGGGAGGAACGGGGAGCTGTTTTTT. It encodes CASSQVGSSGRNGELFF.

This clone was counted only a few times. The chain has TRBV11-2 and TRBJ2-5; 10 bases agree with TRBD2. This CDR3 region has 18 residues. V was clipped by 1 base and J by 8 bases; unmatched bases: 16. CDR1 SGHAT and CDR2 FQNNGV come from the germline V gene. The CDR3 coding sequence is TGTGCCAGCAGCTTAGCTACAACTAGCGGGGCCTTTGCGCGTACCCAGTACTTC. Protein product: CASSLATTSGAFARTQYF.

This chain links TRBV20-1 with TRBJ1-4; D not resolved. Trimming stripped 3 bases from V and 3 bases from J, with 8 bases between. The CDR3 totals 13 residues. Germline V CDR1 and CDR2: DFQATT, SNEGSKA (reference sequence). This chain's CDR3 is CSASGGANEKLFF. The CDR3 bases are TGCAGTGCTAGTGGCGGGGCTAATGAAAAACTGTTTTTT.

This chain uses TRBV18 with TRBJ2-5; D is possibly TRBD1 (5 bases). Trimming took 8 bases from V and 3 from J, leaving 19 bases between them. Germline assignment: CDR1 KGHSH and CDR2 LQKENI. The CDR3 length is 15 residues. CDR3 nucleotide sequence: TGTGCCAGCCCCAAAAAACTTGGGGCGGAAGAGACCCAGTACTTC. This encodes CASPKKLGAEETQYF.

The CDR3 reads CASGTGGTYNEQFF. The CDR3 DNA follows: TGTGCCAGCGGTACAGGGGGCACCTACAATGAGCAGTTCTTC. The chain links TRBV6-4 to TRBJ2-1; the match to TRBD1 covers 9 bases. CDR3 length: 14 amino acids. In germline, CDR1 is MRHNA, CDR2 SNTAGT. V shed 8 bases and J 2 bases; nucleotides not matched to a gene: 4.

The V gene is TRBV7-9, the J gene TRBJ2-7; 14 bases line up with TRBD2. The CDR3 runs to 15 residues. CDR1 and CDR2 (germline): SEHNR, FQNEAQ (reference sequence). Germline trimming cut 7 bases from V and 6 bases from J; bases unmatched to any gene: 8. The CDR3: CASILLGTSGGEQYF. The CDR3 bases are TGTGCCAGCATCCTCCTGGGGACTAGCGGGGGCGAGCAGTACTTC.

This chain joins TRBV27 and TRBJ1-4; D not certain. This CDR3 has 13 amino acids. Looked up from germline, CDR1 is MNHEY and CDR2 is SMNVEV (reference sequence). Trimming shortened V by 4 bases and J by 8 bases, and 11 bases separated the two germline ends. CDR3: CASSYGMWEKLFF. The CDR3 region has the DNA TGTGCCAGCAGTTACGGGATGTGGGAAAAACTGTTTTTT.

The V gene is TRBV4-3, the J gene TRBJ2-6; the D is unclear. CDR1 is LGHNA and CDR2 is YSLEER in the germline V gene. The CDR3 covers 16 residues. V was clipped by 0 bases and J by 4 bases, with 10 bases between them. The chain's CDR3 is CASSQDSSQGANVLTF. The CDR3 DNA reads TGCGCCAGCAGCCAAGATAGCTCCCAGGGGGCCAACGTCCTGACTTTC.